One TCR beta chain is described in this entry. The antigen is undetermined. The data were obtained in a study of siplizumab effects on memory and regulatory T cells. Study-level points and caveats: In siplizumab conditions, mappable alloreactive CD4+ clones averaged about 64% Treg-derived, against 26.9% in controls. Few alloreactive clones mapped to unstimulated subsets. There appeared to be greater diversity in naive T cells than in memory cells, and naive T cells seemed major contributors to the alloresponse.

Produced via immunoSEQ multiplex PCR; TCRdb's table is partial and in-frame only. The repertoire holds roughly 100,000 clones, over 90% seen once, with 0.62% in the top ten. CDR1 is SGHTS and CDR2 is YDEGEE in the germline V gene. Trimming pared 0 bases from V and 5 bases from J, leaving 14 bases between. The CDR3 extends over 15 amino acids. Input material: Tregs sorted from blood. The TCR originated in a human donor in good health. The chain recombines TRBV5-8 with TRBJ1-2; the D gene is possibly TRBD1 (6 bases). The CDR3 reads CASSLGGHRGYGYTF. The CDR3 region has the DNA TGTGCCAGCAGCTTGGGGGGGCACCGTGGATATGGCTACACCTTC. Full variable domain (rest looked up from reference TRBV5-8 and TRBJ1-2): EAGVTQSPTHLIKTRGQQATLRCSPISGHTSVYWYQQALGLGLQFLLWYDEGEERNRGNFPPRFSGRQFPNYSSELNVNALELEDSALYLCASSLGGHRGYGYTFGSGTRLTVV.